This T cell receptor (beta chain) is drawn from a study of blood T cells in healthy people across ages. General study results and limits: Across the age range, TCR beta diversity per million T cells fell in a roughly linear way.

This clonotype was seen a handful of times. The antigen is not known. A second PCR of about 7 to 11 cycles used a sample-barcoded 5' primer and a J-beta primer mix. TCRdb fed the 5' RACE reads into MiXCR, producing one record per CDR3 protein. The sample yields more than 600,000 distinct CDR3 sequences, around 25% seen once. A further study also used this sample, focusing on T cells of mothers and their children.

What was sequenced was blood. This clonotype was obtained from a boy aged 5 to 17 in good health.

The CDR3: CASSWGPRDPGNSPLHF. DNA for the CDR3: TGTGCCAGCAGCTGGGGGCCGAGAGACCCGGGTAATTCACCCCTCCACTTT. V gene TRBV5-5 combines with J gene TRBJ1-6, with D possibly matching TRBD1 (6 bases). Trimming left V 3 bases short and J 6 bases short, with 19 bases between. Germline CDR1 reads SGHKS; CDR2 reads YYEKEE (reference sequence). The CDR3 extends over 17 amino acids.